This T cell receptor (beta chain) derives from a study of control samples from healthy donors and cancer patients. The CDR3 spans 11 residues. V shed 5 bases and J shed 10 bases, with 9 bases lying between them. Sequencing was performed with immunoSEQ multiplex PCR; in TCRdb, only in-frame clones are kept and a portion is missing. The sample holds 60,000 or so clones, around 96% seen once. The gene calls are TRBV12-3 or TRBV12-4 and TRBJ2-1; D is unresolved. Sequencing was done on a sample of blood. The clonotype was recovered from a woman aged 18-29 years in good health. For the CDR3, the DNA is TGTGCCAGCAGTCCGGGTTCCGAGCAGTTCTTC. It translates to CASSPGSEQFF.